This T cell receptor beta chain was retrieved from a study of blood T cell repertoires in COVID-19. About the research overall: The United States, Italy and Spain supplied acute and convalescent COVID-19 samples. PBMCs, B-cell-depleted T cells, or T cells were the source of the cDNA or gDNA that made up the material.

There are 15 residues in the CDR3. Losses at the gene ends were 2 bases for V and 2 bases for J; bases not matched to a gene: 5. The V gene's germline CDR1 is KGHSH and CDR2 LQKENI. Original data processing: The assay estimated nucleated cells by amplifying reference gene primers. The assay was immunoSEQ multiplex PCR, and TCRdb's table has in-frame clones only and misses some. V and J calls and clone size are those listed in that table; D and trimming were worked out from the DNA. The repertoire includes fewer than 200,000 clones, roughly 80% of them detected once, and roughly 6.3% sits in the top ten.

This rearrangement joins TRBV18 to TRBJ2-7; TRBD2 matches 8 bases. The sequence derives from a human donor in a cohort sampled during active COVID-19. The sequencing input was peripheral blood. The CDR3 DNA sequence: TGTGCCAGCTCACCATCAAGCGGGGGTCCCTACGAGCAGTACTTC. It codes for CASSPSSGGPYEQYF.